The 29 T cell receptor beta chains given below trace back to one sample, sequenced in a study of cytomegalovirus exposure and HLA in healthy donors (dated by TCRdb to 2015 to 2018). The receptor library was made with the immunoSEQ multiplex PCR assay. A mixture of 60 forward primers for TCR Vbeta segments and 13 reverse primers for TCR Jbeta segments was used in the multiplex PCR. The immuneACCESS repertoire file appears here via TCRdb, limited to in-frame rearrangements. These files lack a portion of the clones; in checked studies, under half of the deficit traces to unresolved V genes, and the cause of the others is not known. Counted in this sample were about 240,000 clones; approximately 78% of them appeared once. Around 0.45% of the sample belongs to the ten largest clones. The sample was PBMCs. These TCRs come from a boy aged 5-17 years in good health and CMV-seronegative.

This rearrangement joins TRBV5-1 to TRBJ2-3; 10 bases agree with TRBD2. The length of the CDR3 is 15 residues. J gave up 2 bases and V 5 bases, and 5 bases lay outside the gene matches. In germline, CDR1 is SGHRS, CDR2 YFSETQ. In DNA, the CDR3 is TGCGCCAGCAGACGAGCGGGAGGGAACACAGATACGCAGTATTTT. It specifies CASRRAGGNTDTQYF.

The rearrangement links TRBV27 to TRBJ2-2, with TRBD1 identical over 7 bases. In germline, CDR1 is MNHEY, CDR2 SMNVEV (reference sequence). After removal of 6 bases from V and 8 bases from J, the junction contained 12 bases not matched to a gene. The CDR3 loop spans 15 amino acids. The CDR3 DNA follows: TGTGCCAGCAGACCAAGCGACAGGGATCCTGGGGAGCTGTTTTTT. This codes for CASRPSDRDPGELFF.

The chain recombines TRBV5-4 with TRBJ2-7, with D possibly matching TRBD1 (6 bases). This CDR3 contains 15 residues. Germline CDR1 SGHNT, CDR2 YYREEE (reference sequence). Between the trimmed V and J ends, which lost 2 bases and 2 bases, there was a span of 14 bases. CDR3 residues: CASSFLGGPTYEQYF. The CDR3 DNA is TGTGCCAGCAGCTTCCTAGGGGGACCGACCTACGAGCAGTACTTC.

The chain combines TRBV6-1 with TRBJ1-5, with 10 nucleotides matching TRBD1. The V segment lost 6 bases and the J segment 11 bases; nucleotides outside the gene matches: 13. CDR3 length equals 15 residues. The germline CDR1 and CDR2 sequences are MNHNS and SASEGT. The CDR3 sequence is CASRGLGQGSGAQHF. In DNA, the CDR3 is TGTGCCAGCAGGGGATTGGGACAGGGGTCGGGGGCCCAGCATTTT.

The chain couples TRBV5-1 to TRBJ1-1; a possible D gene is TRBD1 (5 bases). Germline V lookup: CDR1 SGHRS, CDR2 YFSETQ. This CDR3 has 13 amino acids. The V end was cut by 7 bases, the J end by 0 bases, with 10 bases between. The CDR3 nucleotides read TGCGCCAGCGCCCACAGGTTGAACACTGAAGCTTTCTTT. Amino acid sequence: CASAHRLNTEAFF.

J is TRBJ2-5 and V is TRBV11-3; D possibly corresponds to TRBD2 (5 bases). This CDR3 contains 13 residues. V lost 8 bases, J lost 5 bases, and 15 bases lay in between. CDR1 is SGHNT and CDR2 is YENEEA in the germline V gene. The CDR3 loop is CASAPRRYETQYF. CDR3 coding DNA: TGTGCCAGCGCTCCGCGGAGGTATGAGACCCAGTACTTC.

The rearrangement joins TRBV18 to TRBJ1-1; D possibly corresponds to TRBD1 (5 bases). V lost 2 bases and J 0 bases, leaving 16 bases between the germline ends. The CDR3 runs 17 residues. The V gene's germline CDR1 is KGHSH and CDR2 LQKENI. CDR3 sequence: CASSPVGGSFMNTEAFF. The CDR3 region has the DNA TGTGCCAGCTCACCAGTGGGGGGGTCCTTCATGAACACTGAAGCTTTCTTT.

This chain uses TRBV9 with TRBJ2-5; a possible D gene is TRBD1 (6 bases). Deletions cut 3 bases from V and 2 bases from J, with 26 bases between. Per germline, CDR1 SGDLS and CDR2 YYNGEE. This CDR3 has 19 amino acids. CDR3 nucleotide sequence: TGTGCCAGCAGCGACGTACCGAGGACAGCTTTGCGATCACAAGAGACCCAGTACTTC. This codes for CASSDVPRTALRSQETQYF.

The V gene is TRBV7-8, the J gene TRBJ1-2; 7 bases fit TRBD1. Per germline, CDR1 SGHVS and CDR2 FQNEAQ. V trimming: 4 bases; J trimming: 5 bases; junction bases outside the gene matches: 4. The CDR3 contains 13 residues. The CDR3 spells CASSSDRAYGYTF. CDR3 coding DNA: TGTGCCAGCAGCTCCGACAGGGCTTATGGCTACACCTTC.

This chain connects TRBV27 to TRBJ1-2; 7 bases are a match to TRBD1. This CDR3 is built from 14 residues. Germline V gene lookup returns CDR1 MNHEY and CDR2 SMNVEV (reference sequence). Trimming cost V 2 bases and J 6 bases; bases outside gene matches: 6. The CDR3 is CASSLGTAPNGYTF. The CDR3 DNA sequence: TGTGCCAGCAGTTTAGGGACAGCGCCGAATGGCTACACCTTC.

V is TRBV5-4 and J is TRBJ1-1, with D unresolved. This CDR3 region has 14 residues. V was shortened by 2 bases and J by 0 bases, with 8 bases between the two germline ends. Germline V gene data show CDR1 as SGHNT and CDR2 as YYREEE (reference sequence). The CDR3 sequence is CASSFSQMNTEAFF. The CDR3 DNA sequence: TGTGCCAGCAGCTTTTCACAGATGAACACTGAAGCTTTCTTT.

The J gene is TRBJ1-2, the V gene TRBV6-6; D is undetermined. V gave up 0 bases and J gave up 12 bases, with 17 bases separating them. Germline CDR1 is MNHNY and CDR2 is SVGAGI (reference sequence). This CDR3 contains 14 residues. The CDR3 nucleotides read TGTGCCAGCAGTTACTCCCCTCGGGGTAGGGCCCACACCTTC. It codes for CASSYSPRGRAHTF.

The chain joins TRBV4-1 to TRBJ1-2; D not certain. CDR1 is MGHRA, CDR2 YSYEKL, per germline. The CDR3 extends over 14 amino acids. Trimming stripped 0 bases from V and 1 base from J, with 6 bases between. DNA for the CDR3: TGCGCCAGCAGCCAAGATTCCGGTAACTATGGCTACACCTTC. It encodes CASSQDSGNYGYTF.

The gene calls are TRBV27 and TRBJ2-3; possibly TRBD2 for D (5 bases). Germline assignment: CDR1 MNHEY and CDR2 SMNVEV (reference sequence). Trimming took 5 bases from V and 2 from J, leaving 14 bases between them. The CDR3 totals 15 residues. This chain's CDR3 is CASSRLGVNTDTQYF. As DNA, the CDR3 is TGTGCCAGCAGTCGGCTCGGGGTTAACACAGATACGCAGTATTTT.

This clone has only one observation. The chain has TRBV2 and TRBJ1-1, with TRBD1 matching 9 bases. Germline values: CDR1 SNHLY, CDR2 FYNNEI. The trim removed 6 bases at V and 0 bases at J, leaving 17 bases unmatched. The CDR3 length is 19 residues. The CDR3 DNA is TGTGCCAGCAGGGCCTCTCTCCTCGGGACAGGGTTCCTGAACACTGAAGCTTTCTTT. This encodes CASRASLLGTGFLNTEAFF.

Written as DNA, the CDR3 is TGTGCCACCGGGACAGGGGTTTGGGGGCGTAATTCACCCCTCCACTTT. It specifies CATGTGVWGRNSPLHF. The chain employs TRBV28 and TRBJ1-6; TRBD1 matches 10 bases. This CDR3 region has 16 residues. The germline V gene has CDR1 MDHEN and CDR2 SYDVKM. V lost 10 bases and J lost 6; bases outside the gene matches: 12.

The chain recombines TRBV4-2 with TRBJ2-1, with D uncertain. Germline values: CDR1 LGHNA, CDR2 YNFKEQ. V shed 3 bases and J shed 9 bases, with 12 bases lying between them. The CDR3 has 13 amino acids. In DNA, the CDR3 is TGTGCCAGCAGCCATCCTAAGCGTGGTGAGCAGTTCTTC. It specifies CASSHPKRGEQFF.

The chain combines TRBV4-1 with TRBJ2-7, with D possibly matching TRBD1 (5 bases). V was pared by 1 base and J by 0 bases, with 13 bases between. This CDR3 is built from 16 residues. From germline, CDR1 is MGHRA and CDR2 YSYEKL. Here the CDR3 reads CASSQAGHPVSYEQYF. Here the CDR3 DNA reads TGCGCCAGCAGCCAAGCTGGACATCCAGTCTCCTACGAGCAGTACTTC.

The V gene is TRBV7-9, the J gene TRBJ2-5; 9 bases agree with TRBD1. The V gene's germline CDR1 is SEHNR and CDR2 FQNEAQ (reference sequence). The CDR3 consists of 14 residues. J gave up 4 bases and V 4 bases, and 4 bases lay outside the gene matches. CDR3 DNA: TGTGCCAGCAGCTCGACAGGGGGGCGAGAGACCCAGTACTTC. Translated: CASSSTGGRETQYF.

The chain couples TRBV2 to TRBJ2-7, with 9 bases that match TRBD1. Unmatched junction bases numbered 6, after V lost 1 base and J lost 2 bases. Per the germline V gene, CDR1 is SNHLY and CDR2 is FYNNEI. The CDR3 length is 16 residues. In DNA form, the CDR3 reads TGTGCCAGCAGTGAAGAACAGGGGGCGATTACCTACGAGCAGTACTTC. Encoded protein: CASSEEQGAITYEQYF.

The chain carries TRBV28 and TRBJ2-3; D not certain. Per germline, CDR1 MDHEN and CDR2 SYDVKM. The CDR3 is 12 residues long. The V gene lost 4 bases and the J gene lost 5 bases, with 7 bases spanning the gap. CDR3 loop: CASSSPGDTQYF. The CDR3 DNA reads TGTGCCAGCAGTTCCCCGGGAGATACGCAGTATTTT. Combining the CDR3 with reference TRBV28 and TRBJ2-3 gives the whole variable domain DVKVTQSSRYLVKRTGEKVFLECVQDMDHENMFWYRQDPGLGLRLIYFSYDVKMKEKGDIPEGYSVSREKKERFSLILESASTNQTSMYLCASSSPGDTQYFGPGTRLTVL.

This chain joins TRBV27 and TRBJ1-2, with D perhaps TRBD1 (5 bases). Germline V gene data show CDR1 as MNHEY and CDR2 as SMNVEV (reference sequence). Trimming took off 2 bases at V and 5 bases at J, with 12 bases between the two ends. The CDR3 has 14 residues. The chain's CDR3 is CASSLGQGRYGYTF. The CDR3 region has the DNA TGTGCCAGCAGTTTAGGTCAGGGCCGGTATGGCTACACCTTC.

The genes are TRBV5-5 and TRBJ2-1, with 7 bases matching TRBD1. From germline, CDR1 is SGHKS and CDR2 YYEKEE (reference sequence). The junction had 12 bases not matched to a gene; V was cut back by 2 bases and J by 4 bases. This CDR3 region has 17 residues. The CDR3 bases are TGTGCCAGCAGCTTATTCGAGGGGGCCACCATTTACAATGAGCAGTTCTTC. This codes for CASSLFEGATIYNEQFF. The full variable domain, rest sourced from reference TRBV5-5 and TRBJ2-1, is DAGVTQSPTHLIKTRGQQVTLRCSPISGHKSVSWYQQVLGQGPQFIFQYYEKEERGRGNFPDRFSARQFPNYSSELNVNALLLGDSALYLCASSLFEGATIYNEQFFGPGTRLTVL.

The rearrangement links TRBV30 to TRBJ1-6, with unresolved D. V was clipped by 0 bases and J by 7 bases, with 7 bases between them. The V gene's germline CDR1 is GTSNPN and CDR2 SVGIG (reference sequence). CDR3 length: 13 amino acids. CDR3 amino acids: CAWSVGGNSPLHF. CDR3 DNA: TGTGCCTGGAGTGTCGGCGGAAATTCACCCCTCCACTTT.

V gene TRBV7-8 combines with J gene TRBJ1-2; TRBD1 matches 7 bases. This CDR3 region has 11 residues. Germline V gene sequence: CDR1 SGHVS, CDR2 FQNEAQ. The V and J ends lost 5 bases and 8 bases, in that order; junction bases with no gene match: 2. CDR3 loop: CASSIGGGYTF. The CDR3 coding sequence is TGTGCCAGCAGCATAGGGGGCGGCTACACCTTC. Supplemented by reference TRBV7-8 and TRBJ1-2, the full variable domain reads GAGVSQSPRYKVAKRGQDVALRCDPISGHVSLFWYQQALGQGPEFLTYFQNEAQLDKSGLPSDRFFAERPEGSVSTLKIQRTQQEDSAVYLCASSIGGGYTFGSGTRLTVV.

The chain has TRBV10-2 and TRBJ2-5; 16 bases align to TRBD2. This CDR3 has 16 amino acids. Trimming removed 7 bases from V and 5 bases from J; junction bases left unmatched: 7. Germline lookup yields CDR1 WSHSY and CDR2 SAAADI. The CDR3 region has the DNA TGCGCCAGCAAGACGGGACTAGCGGGGGGGATGGAGACCCAGTACTTC. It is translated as CASKTGLAGGMETQYF.

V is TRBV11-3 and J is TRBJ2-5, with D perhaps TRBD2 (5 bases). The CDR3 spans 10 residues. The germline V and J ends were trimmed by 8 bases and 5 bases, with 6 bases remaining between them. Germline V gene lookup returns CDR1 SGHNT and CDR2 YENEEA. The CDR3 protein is CASGEETQYF. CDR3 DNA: TGTGCCAGCGGGGAGGAGACCCAGTACTTC.

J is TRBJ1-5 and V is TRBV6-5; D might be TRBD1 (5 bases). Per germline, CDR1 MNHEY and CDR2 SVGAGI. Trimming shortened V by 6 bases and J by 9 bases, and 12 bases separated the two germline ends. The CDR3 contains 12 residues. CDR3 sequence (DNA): TGTGCCAGCAGGTTAAATCAGGGGCCCCAGCATTTT. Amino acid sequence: CASRLNQGPQHF.

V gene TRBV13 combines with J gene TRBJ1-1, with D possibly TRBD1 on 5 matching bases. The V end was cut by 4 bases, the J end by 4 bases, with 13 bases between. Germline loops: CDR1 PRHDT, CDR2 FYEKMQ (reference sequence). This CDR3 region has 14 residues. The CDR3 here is CASSSGVGRTEAFF. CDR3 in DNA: TGTGCCAGCAGCTCGGGGGTGGGTCGCACTGAAGCTTTCTTT. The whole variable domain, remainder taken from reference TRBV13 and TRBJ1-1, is AAGVIQSPRHLIKEKRETATLKCYPIPRHDTVYWYQQGPGQDPQFLISFYEKMQSDKGSIPDRFSAQQFSDYHSELNMSSLELGDSALYFCASSSGVGRTEAFFGQGTRLTVV.